This T cell receptor beta chain was sequenced for a study of cytomegalovirus exposure and HLA in healthy donors. Overall study: Samples from HLA-typed donors yielded approximately 80 million unique TCRs in an early data release.

Germline V gene sequence: CDR1 SQVTM, CDR2 ANQGSEA. The CDR3 has 12 residues. Trimming pared 4 bases from V and 10 bases from J, leaving 16 bases between. About this clone itself: The antigen is unknown.

PCR involved 60 Vbeta and 13 Jbeta primers. In the study's own analysis: Unique TCR beta chains numbered roughly 83 million in a later analysis, with roughly 10 million shared. TCRdb's table, derived via immunoSEQ multiplex PCR, lists solely in-frame clones and lacks some. V and J calls plus clone size are reproduced from that table; the DNA served to infer D and trimming. The repertoire holds about 170,000 clones, with approximately 85% as singletons. General observations from the study: Prior analysis indicated that the majority of TCR beta V segments exhibited productivity approximately 87% or approximately 30% of the time. Later, TCR association rates were found to vary by HLA locus, highest for DRB1 and lowest for HLA-C.

The sequenced sample consisted of PBMCs. This chain connects TRBV29-1 to TRBJ1-1, with D perhaps TRBD1 (5 bases). The receptor comes from a young man in good health and CMV-seropositive. CDR3 sequence reads: CSVVSGGKGAFF. CDR3 nucleotide sequence: TGCAGCGTTGTCTCGGGGGGGAAAGGAGCTTTCTTT.